The 10 T cell receptor beta chains given below trace back to one sample, sequenced in a study of blood T cell repertoires in COVID-19. Repertoires were generated with immunoSEQ multiplex PCR, while TCRdb's copy carries only in-frame clones and drops some. The sample has roughly 330,000 clones, over 75% seen once. The sequenced sample was PBMCs or T cells enriched from blood (not recorded which). The receptors here all came from a woman aged 25 to 39 who had recovered from COVID-19.

The gene calls are TRBV10-3 and TRBJ2-7; D is ambiguous. The length of the CDR3 is 14 residues. Per germline, CDR1 ENHRY and CDR2 SYGVKD. V was clipped by 5 bases and J by 0 bases, with 11 bases between them. CDR3 residues: CAISFVPSSYEQYF. In DNA, the CDR3 is TGTGCCATCAGTTTCGTCCCGAGCTCCTACGAGCAGTACTTC.

The chain recombines TRBV7-3 with TRBJ1-1; 9 positions agree with TRBD1. The CDR3 sequence is 15 residues long. Germline CDR1 is SGHTA and CDR2 is FQGTGA. V was clipped by 4 bases and J by 4 bases; unmatched bases: 7. Here the CDR3 reads CASSSGQGFATEAFF. CDR3 nucleotides: TGTGCCAGCAGCTCGGGACAGGGTTTTGCCACTGAAGCTTTCTTT.

The chain recombines TRBV10-3 with TRBJ1-4; TRBD1 might be the D (5 bases). The V gene's germline CDR1 is ENHRY and CDR2 SYGVKD. The CDR3 is 18 residues long. The V and J ends lost 4 bases and 0 bases respectively, with 18 bases between them. The DNA for the CDR3 is TGTGCCATCAGTGGCAGAATCGTACAGGCCACAACTAATGAAAAACTGTTTTTT. This gives the protein CAISGRIVQATTNEKLFF.

This chain connects TRBV2 to TRBJ1-5, with 9 bases matching TRBD1. The CDR3 is 17 residues long. V lost 6 bases, J lost 9 bases, and 18 bases stayed unmatched. Germline V gene sequence: CDR1 SNHLY, CDR2 FYNNEI. DNA of the CDR3: TGTGCCAGCAGGCGCAGCTATTTCGGACAGGGGAAAGGGCCCCAGCATTTT. It translates to CASRRSYFGQGKGPQHF.

This clone was recorded at least ten times. The J gene is TRBJ2-1, the V gene TRBV7-3; 7 positions agree with TRBD2. Germline-derived CDR1 and CDR2 are SGHTA and FQGTGA. The CDR3 extends over 15 amino acids. V was pared by 3 bases and J by 2 bases, with 4 bases of the junction left unmatched. The CDR3 is CASSFGAGAYNEQFF. CDR3 nucleotides: TGTGCCAGCAGCTTTGGGGCGGGGGCCTACAATGAGCAGTTCTTC. Based on the CDR3 plus reference TRBV7-3 and TRBJ2-1, the full variable domain is GAGVSQTPSNKVTEKGKYVELRCDPISGHTALYWYRQSLGQGPEFLIYFQGTGAADDSGLPNDRFFAVRPEGSVSTLKIQRTERGDSAVYLCASSFGAGAYNEQFFGPGTRLTVL.

The chain links TRBV13 to TRBJ1-3; D call uncertain. V lost 2 bases, J lost 2 bases, and 4 bases lay in between. Germline V gives CDR1 PRHDT, CDR2 FYEKMQ (reference sequence). The CDR3 sequence is 13 residues long. This chain's CDR3 is CASSLLAGNTIYF. In DNA form, the CDR3 reads TGTGCCAGCAGCTTACTAGCTGGAAACACCATATATTTT.

The chain links TRBV2 to TRBJ1-4, with 9 bases matching TRBD1. The CDR3 runs to 16 residues. The junction had 8 bases not matched to a gene; V was cut back by 1 base and J by 8 bases. CDR1 is SNHLY, CDR2 FYNNEI, per germline. The CDR3 loop is CASSEGHGTGKEKLFF. The CDR3 nucleotides read TGTGCCAGCAGTGAAGGGCATGGGACAGGGAAGGAAAAACTGTTTTTT.

V usage is TRBV29-1 and J usage is TRBJ1-1; D ambiguous. V was trimmed by 4 bases and J by 0 bases, leaving 15 bases between them. Per the germline V gene, CDR1 is SQVTM and CDR2 is ANQGSEA. This CDR3 is built from 15 residues. CDR3: CSVVSGNYMNTEAFF. DNA for the CDR3: TGCAGCGTTGTGTCGGGAAATTATATGAACACTGAAGCTTTCTTT.

The J gene is TRBJ1-2, the V gene TRBV30; 7 nucleotides align to TRBD1. Per the germline V gene, CDR1 is GTSNPN and CDR2 is SVGIG (reference sequence). The CDR3 contains 14 residues. Germline trimming cut 5 bases from V and 2 bases from J; bases unmatched to any gene: 8. In nucleotides, the CDR3 is TGTGCCTGGGAAGGGGGGACAGACAACTATGGCTACACCTTC. Protein product: CAWEGGTDNYGYTF.

This clone was seen only a few times. The chain recombines TRBV15 with TRBJ1-2; 8 nucleotides line up with TRBD1. V lost 2 bases and J lost 8; bases outside the gene matches: 10. This CDR3 spans 15 amino acids. CDR1 LNHNV and CDR2 YYDKDF come from the germline V gene (reference sequence). The DNA of the CDR3 is TGTGCCACCAGCAGAAATCCGACAGGGGCTAAGGGCTACACCTTC. It encodes CATSRNPTGAKGYTF. Full variable domain (missing parts from reference TRBV15 and TRBJ1-2): DAMVIQNPRYQVTQFGKPVTLSCSQTLNHNVMYWYQQKSSQAPKLLFHYYDKDFNNEADTPDNFQSRRPNTSFCFLDIRSPGLGDTAMYLCATSRNPTGAKGYTFGSGTRLTVV.